One and the same sample provided the 15 T cell receptor beta chains below, sequenced in a study of cytomegalovirus exposure and HLA in healthy donors. Primers for the PCR totalled 60 Vbeta and 13 Jbeta. The protocol was immunoSEQ multiplex PCR, while the TCRdb copy is restricted to in-frame clones and leaves out a portion. The table records under 150,000 clones, about 85% of them present only once. Sequencing input: PBMCs. These receptors originate from a female donor in good health and CMV-seronegative.

The rearrangement uses TRBV6-1 and TRBJ1-4, with TRBD1 matching over 8 bases. Germline V gene lookup returns CDR1 MNHNS and CDR2 SASEGT. Germline trimming cut 7 bases from V and 1 base from J; bases unmatched to any gene: 2. CDR3 size: 14 residues. The CDR3 sequence: CASNGQGTNEKLFF. The DNA for the CDR3 is TGTGCCAGCAACGGACAGGGAACTAATGAAAAACTGTTTTTT.

The CDR3 spells CASSQPPAETQYF. DNA for the CDR3: TGCGCCAGCAGCCAACCACCCGCGGAGACCCAGTACTTC. The rearrangement joins TRBV4-1 to TRBJ2-5; D is uncertain. The CDR3 covers 13 residues. Germline V lookup: CDR1 MGHRA, CDR2 YSYEKL. V was cut by 2 bases and J by 5 bases, with 9 bases left in between.

The chain links TRBV7-9 to TRBJ2-3, with 10 nucleotides matching TRBD2. This CDR3 region has 14 residues. Germline assignment: CDR1 SEHNR and CDR2 FQNEAQ (reference sequence). With 5 bases clipped from V and 8 bases from J, the junction kept 7 bases outside the gene matches. The CDR3 is CASSSGIAGGTQYF. DNA for the CDR3: TGTGCCAGCAGCAGCGGGATAGCGGGAGGTACGCAGTATTTT.

This clone was observed a few times. The CDR3 DNA sequence: TGTGCCAGCAGCTTATACCTCGGGAGCGGGAGTTTGGAAGGCGAGCAGTACTTC. Its protein is CASSLYLGSGSLEGEQYF. The chain combines TRBV11-3 with TRBJ2-7, with TRBD2 identical over 8 bases. This CDR3 is 18 amino acids long. In germline, CDR1 is SGHNT, CDR2 YENEEA. V shed 2 bases and J 6 bases; nucleotides not matched to a gene: 18.

The gene calls are TRBV7-2 and TRBJ1-2; weak D call: TRBD1 (5 bases). The CDR3 sequence is 15 residues long. Trimming left V 1 base short and J 8 bases short, with 17 bases between. CDR1 is SGHTA and CDR2 is FQGNSA in the germline V gene. CDR3 nucleotides: TGTGCCAGCAGCTTAGTGGCAGTGACTAGGGGAGGCTACACCTTC. Translation: CASSLVAVTRGGYTF.

The CDR3 region has the DNA TGTGCCGGGACAGGATTCTCTGGAAACACCATATATTTT. As protein: CAGTGFSGNTIYF. The J gene is TRBJ1-3, the V gene TRBV30; 8 positions match TRBD1. The germline gives CDR1 GTSNPN, CDR2 SVGIG (reference sequence). With V trimmed by 8 bases and J by 0 bases, 3 bases remained unmatched. CDR3 length: 13 amino acids.

The gene calls are TRBV30 and TRBJ2-1, with D possibly matching TRBD2 (6 bases). CDR3 length: 15 amino acids. Germline lookup yields CDR1 GTSNPN and CDR2 SVGIG (reference sequence). V was trimmed by 6 bases and J by 6 bases, leaving 21 bases between them. The CDR3 region has the DNA TGTGCCTGCCAAATTCACGGGGGTCACGGCAATGAGCAGTTCTTC. Translated, it gives CACQIHGGHGNEQFF.

The chain links TRBV29-1 to TRBJ1-3; tentative D call: TRBD1 (5 bases). The CDR3 runs to 14 residues. Germline loops: CDR1 SQVTM, CDR2 ANQGSEA. The V gene lost 5 bases and the J gene lost 2 bases, with 13 bases spanning the gap. CDR3 loop: CSVSVRAAGNTIYF. CDR3 bases: TGCAGCGTTTCCGTCAGGGCGGCTGGAAACACCATATATTTT. Looking up the rest from reference TRBV29-1 and TRBJ1-3 gives the full variable domain: SAVISQKPSRDICQRGTSLTIQCQVDSQVTMMFWYRQQPGQSLTLIATANQGSEATYESGFVIDKFPISRPNLTFSTLTVSNMSPEDSSIYLCSVSVRAAGNTIYFGEGSWLTVV.

The rearrangement joins TRBV6-1 to TRBJ1-1; a possible D gene is TRBD1 (5 bases). CDR3 length: 15 residues. In germline, CDR1 is MNHNS, CDR2 SASEGT. Trimming cost V 5 bases and J 3 bases, with 16 bases left between them. The CDR3 protein is CASSPDGGAYTEAFF. The CDR3 DNA reads TGTGCCAGCAGTCCGGACGGGGGTGCGTACACTGAAGCTTTCTTT.

The V call is TRBV28, the J call TRBJ1-1, with 7 bases matching TRBD1. This CDR3 has 12 residues. V shed 5 bases and J 7 bases; nucleotides not matched to a gene: 4. The germline CDR1 and CDR2 sequences are MDHEN and SYDVKM. This CDR3 reads CASSIRQGEAFF. The CDR3 region has the DNA TGTGCCAGCAGTATTCGACAGGGTGAAGCTTTCTTT.

The V call is TRBV19, the J call TRBJ1-4, with D hard to call. Trimming stripped 6 bases from V and 8 bases from J, with 28 bases between. Germline V gene data show CDR1 as LNHDA and CDR2 as SQIVND (reference sequence). The CDR3 sequence is 18 residues long. The CDR3 is CASSLIPGGVLAEEKLFF. CDR3 sequence (DNA): TGTGCCAGTAGCCTCATCCCCGGCGGGGTTTTAGCCGAAGAAAAACTGTTTTTT.

The chain couples TRBV27 to TRBJ2-3; D perhaps matches TRBD1 (6 bases). CDR3 length: 15 amino acids. CDR1 MNHEY and CDR2 SMNVEV come from the germline V gene (reference sequence). Trimming left V 6 bases short and J 0 bases short, with 13 bases between. The CDR3 DNA sequence: TGTGCCAGCAGCCCGGGACACCTAAGCACAGATACGCAGTATTTT. Translating gives CASSPGHLSTDTQYF.

The chain uses TRBV4-3 and TRBJ1-2; 7 nucleotides align to TRBD1. The J segment lost 2 bases and the V segment lost 0 bases, leaving 6 bases of the junction unmatched. The CDR3 has 16 residues. The V gene's germline CDR1 is LGHNA and CDR2 YSLEER. CDR3 in amino acids: CASSQDSAGGNYGYTF. CDR3 DNA: TGCGCCAGCAGCCAAGATTCTGCAGGGGGGAACTATGGCTACACCTTC.

The genes are TRBV16 and TRBJ1-5, with no clear D. CDR3 length: 15 amino acids. The ends were cut back, 0 bases at V and 3 bases at J, with 9 bases in the middle. Germline assignment: CDR1 KGHSY and CDR2 FQNENV. The CDR3 protein is CASSQSVRFNQPQHF. The CDR3 coding sequence is TGTGCCAGCAGCCAATCGGTCAGGTTCAATCAGCCCCAGCATTTT.

The gene calls are TRBV27 and TRBJ2-7; 9 bases match TRBD2. V lost 3 bases to trimming and J lost 5 bases; unmatched junction nucleotides: 11. This CDR3 has 16 amino acids. Germline CDR1 is MNHEY and CDR2 is SMNVEV (reference sequence). CDR3 residues: CASSFRLAGEDDEQYF. The CDR3 coding sequence is TGTGCCAGCAGTTTTCGGTTAGCGGGAGAAGACGACGAGCAGTACTTC.